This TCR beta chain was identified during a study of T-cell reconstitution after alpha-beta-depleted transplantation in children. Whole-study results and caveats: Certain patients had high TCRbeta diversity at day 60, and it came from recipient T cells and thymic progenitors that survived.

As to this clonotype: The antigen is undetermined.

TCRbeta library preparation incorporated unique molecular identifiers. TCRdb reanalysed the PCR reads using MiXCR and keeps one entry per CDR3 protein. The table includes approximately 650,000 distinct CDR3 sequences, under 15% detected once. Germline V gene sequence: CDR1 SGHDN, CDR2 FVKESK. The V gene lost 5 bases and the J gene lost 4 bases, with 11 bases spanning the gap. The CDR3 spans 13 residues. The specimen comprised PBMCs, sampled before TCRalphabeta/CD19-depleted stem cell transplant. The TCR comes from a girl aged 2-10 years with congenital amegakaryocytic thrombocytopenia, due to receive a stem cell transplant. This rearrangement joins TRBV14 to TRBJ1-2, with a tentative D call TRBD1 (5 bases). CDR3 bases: TGTGCCAGCAGCAAGGCCGGGACCTATGGCTACACCTTC. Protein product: CASSKAGTYGYTF. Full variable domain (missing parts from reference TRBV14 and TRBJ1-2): EAGVTQFPSHSVIEKGQTVTLRCDPISGHDNLYWYRRVMGKEIKFLLHFVKESKQDESGMPNNRFLAERTGGTYSTLKVQPAELEDSGVYFCASSKAGTYGYTFGSGTRLTVV.